Following are 20 T cell receptor beta chains from one sample sequenced in a study of tumor-infiltrating lymphocytes in primary liver carcinoma. Using a constant-region primer together with ProtoScript II reverse transcriptase, TCR beta cDNA was made from approximately 0.55 ug of total RNA. The TCR beta library was amplified through three nested multiplex PCR rounds in a modified ARM-PCR procedure. TRBV1-TRBV30 forward and Cbeta reverse primers drove the first two roughly 10-cycle rounds. Via MiXCR, TCRdb re-called the multiplex PCR reads, giving one row per CDR3 protein. The sample shows around 60,000 distinct CDR3 sequences, around 64% of them seen only once. The tissue used was unsorted bulk material of about 19-31 mg. RNA and DNA were co-extracted from it with the AllPrep DNA/RNA mini kit. The specimen was liver tumor tissue from sampling region 4. Described subset: tumor region T4, right-lateral pole. The receptors derive from a middle-aged man with primary liver carcinoma and hepatitis B virus infection.

For this clonotype: Its ends do not fully match the called genes, so a read error is possible. The rearrangement uses TRBV6-5 and TRBJ2-3, with D maybe TRBD1 (5 bases). This CDR3 has 14 residues. Germline-derived CDR1 and CDR2 are MNHEY and SVGAGI. The CDR3 protein is CACSYGRVTDTQYF. The DNA of the CDR3 is TGTGCCTGCAGTTACGGCAGGGTGACAGATACGCAGTATTTC.

Comments on this clonotype: This could be a read error, since a much larger clone is one nucleotide away. The conserved phenylalanine or tryptophan is not found at the CDR3 terminus, so this likely reflects a read error. This rearrangement joins TRBV19 to TRBJ2-7; maybe TRBD1 (6 bases). V lost 3 bases and J 2 bases, leaving 8 bases between the germline ends. There are 13 residues in the CDR3. CDR1 is LNHDA and CDR2 is SQIVND in the germline V gene (reference sequence). CDR3 nucleotides: TGTGCCAGTAGTATTAACAGGGCCTACGAGCAGTACTTA. The encoded protein is CASSINRAYEQYL.

This sequence joins TRBV30 and TRBJ2-2; 7 bases are a match to TRBD1. Germline V gene data show CDR1 as GTSNPN and CDR2 as SVGIG (reference sequence). The CDR3 spans 14 residues. The V gene end was trimmed by 8 bases and the J gene end by 2 bases; junction bases not matched to a gene: 8. CDR3: CARGRDSNTGELFF. For the CDR3, the DNA is TGTGCCAGGGGAAGGGACAGTAACACCGGGGAGCTGTTTTTT. Together with reference TRBV30 and TRBJ2-2, the CDR3 gives the full variable domain: SQTIHQWPATLVQPVGSPLSLECTVEGTSNPNLYWYRQAAGRGLQLLFYSVGIGQISSEVPQNLSASRPQDRQFILSSKKLLLSDSGFYLCARGRDSNTGELFFGEGSRLTVL.

In the case of this clonotype: Just one base apart from a much larger clone, this may be a read error. This chain joins TRBV29-1 and TRBJ1-5, with unresolved D. V gave up 4 bases and J gave up 2 bases, with 6 bases separating them. This CDR3 region has 12 residues. The germline V gene encodes CDR1 SQVTM and CDR2 ANQGSEA. The CDR3 reads CSVGVGNQPQHF. The DNA of the CDR3 is TGCAGCGTTGGGGTAGGCAATCAGCCCCAGCATTTT.

The CDR3: CASSLRLVGPGEKLFF. CDR3 bases: TGTGCCAGCAGTTTACGTTTAGTGGGGCCGGGAGAAAAACTGTTTTTT. V gene TRBV28 combines with J gene TRBJ1-4, with D possibly matching TRBD1 (5 bases). This CDR3 is built from 16 residues. Germline values: CDR1 MDHEN, CDR2 SYDVKM. The ends were cut back, 2 bases at V and 8 bases at J, with 18 bases in the middle.

Comment on this clonotype: The junction departs from the called germline gene at one end, perhaps through a read error. V gene TRBV12-3 or TRBV12-4 combines with J gene TRBJ1-2; TRBD1 matches at 7 bases. The CDR3 length is 13 residues. CDR3 coding DNA: TGTGCCAGCAGTTCGGGGACAGTCTATGGCTACGCCTTC. Translated: CASSSGTVYGYAF.

The V call is TRBV29-1, the J call TRBJ2-1; D is perhaps TRBD2 (5 bases). The germline V gene encodes CDR1 SQVTM and CDR2 ANQGSEA. The CDR3 runs to 13 residues. Trimming took 8 bases from V and 10 from J, leaving 21 bases between them. CDR3 protein: CSFSIAVPGEQFF. In DNA form, the CDR3 reads TGCAGCTTTTCCATCGCAGTCCCGGGGGAGCAGTTCTTC.

As to this clonotype: Likely a read error: the CDR3 ends without its conserved phenylalanine or tryptophan. The chain has TRBV4-1 and TRBJ2-7; D gene uncertain. This CDR3 comprises 13 residues. Germline CDR1 is MGHRA and CDR2 is YSYEKL. Trimming removed 4 bases from V and 4 bases from J, with 11 bases in between. For the CDR3, the DNA is TGCGCCAGCAGCCCCGGCCCTTGGTACGAGCAGTACTAC. Translated, it gives CASSPGPWYEQYY.

Concerning this clonotype: At one of its ends the junction is not consistent with the germline gene, which may arise from a read error. The CDR3 coding sequence is TGTGCCAGCAGCCCTACTAGCGGTGTAACCAAGAACATTCAGTACTTC. As protein: CASSPTSGVTKNIQYF. The chain links TRBV7-9 to TRBJ2-4; 8 nucleotides align to TRBD2. Germline CDR1 SEHNR, CDR2 FQNEAQ (reference sequence). The CDR3 is 16 residues long.

Regarding this clonotype: It is likely a read error, because the conserved phenylalanine at the end of the CDR3 is missing. This chain links TRBV11-2 with TRBJ2-2; possible D gene TRBD2, 6 bases. CDR3 length equals 15 residues. CDR1 SGHAT and CDR2 FQNNGV come from the germline V gene. The DNA for the CDR3 is TGTGCCAGCAGCTTTGTGGGATCGAACACCGGGGGGCTGTTTTTA. Its protein is CASSFVGSNTGGLFL.

This sequence joins TRBV6-5 and TRBJ2-7, with D hard to call. Germline CDR1 MNHEY, CDR2 SVGAGI. This CDR3 has 15 residues. V shed 6 bases and J shed 2 bases, with 17 bases lying between them. The CDR3 bases are TGTGCCAGCAGCCTGGGGTGGCTCGGTACCTACGAGCAGTACTTC. Translating it yields CASSLGWLGTYEQYF.

The CDR3: CASSLVVGSQETQYF. The CDR3 DNA sequence: TGCGCCAGCAGCCTGGTAGTGGGGAGCCAAGAGACCCAGTACTTC. This chain connects TRBV5-1 to TRBJ2-5, with a possible D match to TRBD2 (5 bases). In germline, CDR1 is SGHRS, CDR2 YFSETQ. Trimming took 4 bases from V and 1 from J, leaving 14 bases between them. The CDR3 sequence is 15 residues long.

Details on this clonotype: The CDR3 end shows no conserved phenylalanine or tryptophan, and so a read error is likely. The rearrangement joins TRBV29-1 to TRBJ1-2; D is possibly TRBD1 (5 bases). CDR1 and CDR2 (germline): SQVTM, ANQGSEA. There are 15 residues in the CDR3. CDR3 sequence: CSVGQGWGMGYGYTI. As DNA, the CDR3 is TGCAGTGTTGGGCAGGGCTGGGGCATGGGCTATGGCTACACCATC.

V usage is TRBV5-5 and J usage is TRBJ1-3, with D unclear. The CDR3 extends over 15 amino acids. Germline V gene data show CDR1 as SGHKS and CDR2 as YYEKEE (reference sequence). CDR3 protein: CTCSLGRLSGNTIYF. CDR3 DNA: TGTACCTGCAGCCTCGGACGCCTCTCTGGAAACACCATATATTTT.

This clonotype showed up just once. This may be a read error, as it is one base from a much larger clone. The chain recombines TRBV19 with TRBJ1-5, with unresolved D. The J call may be in error: the DNA end matches TRBJ2-3 better. CDR1 and CDR2 from the germline V gene are LNHDA and SQIVND (reference sequence). CDR3 size: 13 residues. The CDR3 region is CAGSEAANQPQYF. CDR3 nucleotides: TGTGCCGGTAGTGAGGCAGCTAATCAGCCCCAGTATTTT.

This clonotype was counted a single time. One junction end does not reproduce the germline sequence, and a read error may be involved. This chain's CDR3 is CACSLESGISGEQCF. CDR3 sequence (DNA): TGTGCCTGCAGCTTGGAGTCCGGGATCTCTGGCGAGCAGTGCTTC. V and J are TRBV11-2 and TRBJ2-7, with a weak D call TRBD2 (5 bases). Germline lookup yields CDR1 SGHAT and CDR2 FQNNGV. This CDR3 region has 15 residues.

Concerning this clonotype itself: The conserved final phenylalanine or tryptophan is absent from the CDR3, which likely points to a read error. The limits of the CDR3 on the DNA are not certain, so only TCRdb's listed CDR3 is given. The chain couples TRBV12-3 or TRBV12-4 to TRBJ2-7. The CDR3 sequence runs 14 residues, both termini included. CDR3 amino acids: CASSLGLAGYEKYL.

Comment on this clonotype: Relative to the germline gene, one junction end is altered; a read error may explain this. J is TRBJ2-5 and V is TRBV11-1, with 7 bases that match TRBD1. The CDR3 consists of 14 residues. The germline V gene encodes CDR1 SGHAT and CDR2 FQDESV (reference sequence). In DNA, the CDR3 is TGTGCCAGCAGTGGACAGGAGGAAGTGGAGACCCAATACTTC. Translated, it gives CASSGQEEVETQYF.

Turning to this clonotype: The CDR3 ends on some other residue instead of the conserved phenylalanine or tryptophan, so this is likely a read error. J is TRBJ1-4 and V is TRBV12-3 or TRBV12-4; possible D gene TRBD1, 5 bases. The CDR3 sequence is 14 residues long. The CDR3 reads CTTGQGSTNEKLFL. The CDR3, as DNA: TGTACCACGGGTCAGGGCTCAACTAATGAAAAACTGTTTTTA.

The table lists this clonotype with many counts. This may be a read error, as it is one base from a much larger clone. This chain connects TRBV6-5 to TRBJ2-1, with 9 bases matching TRBD1. The V segment lost 5 bases and the J segment 10 bases; nucleotides outside the gene matches: 12. Germline CDR1 is MNHEY and CDR2 is SVGAGI. CDR3 length: 15 amino acids. The CDR3 is CASSHRPGTGLEQFF. The CDR3 DNA reads TGTGCCAGCAGTCACCGTCCCGGGACAGGGTTGGAGCAGTTCTTC.